This TCR beta chain was documented in a study of blood T cell repertoires in COVID-19. For the study at large: Collection of acute and convalescent COVID-19 samples took place in the United States, Italy and Spain.

Original methodology: Amplifying reference gene primers gave estimates of nucleated cell counts. Profiled with immunoSEQ multiplex PCR; TCRdb holds only in-frame clones, not every one. V, J and clone size were drawn from that table, and D and trimming were deduced from the DNA. Of tens of thousands of clones listed, around 85% are singletons. V lost 3 bases and J lost 8, with 14 bases in between. This CDR3 region has 14 residues. Per germline, CDR1 LGHNA and CDR2 YSLEER. The sample consisted of peripheral blood. This chain links TRBV4-3 with TRBJ2-1; D is possibly TRBD1 (6 bases). The source is a human donor in a cohort sampled during active COVID-19. CDR3 coding DNA: TGCGCCAGCAGCCAGGGGACATTAAACGATGAGCAGTTCTTC. This translates into CASSQGTLNDEQFF.